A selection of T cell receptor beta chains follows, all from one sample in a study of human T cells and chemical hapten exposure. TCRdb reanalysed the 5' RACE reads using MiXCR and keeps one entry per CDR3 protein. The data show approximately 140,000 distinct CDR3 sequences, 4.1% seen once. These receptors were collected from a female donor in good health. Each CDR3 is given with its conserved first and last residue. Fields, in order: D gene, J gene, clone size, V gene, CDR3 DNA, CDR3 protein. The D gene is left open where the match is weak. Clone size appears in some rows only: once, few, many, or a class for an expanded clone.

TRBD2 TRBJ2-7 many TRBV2 TGTGCCAGCAGGCTTAGTCGAGGGACTAGCGGGGACATCTACGAGCAGTACTTC CASRLSRGTSGDIYEQYF
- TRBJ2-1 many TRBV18 TGTGCCAGCTCACCAATAGAAAGGGCAAATGGTGAGCAGTTCTTC CASSPIERANGEQFF
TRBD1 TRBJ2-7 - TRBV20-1 TGCAGTGCAAGGGACAGCTCCGACGAGCAGTACTTC CSARDSSDEQYF
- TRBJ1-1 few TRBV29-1 TGCAGCGTTGCGAGGGGGGGGGCGGCTTTCTTT CSVARGGAAFF
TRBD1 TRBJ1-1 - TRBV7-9 TGTGCCAGCAGCTTAAGGACAGGGGGCCTCACTGAAGCTTTCTTT CASSLRTGGLTEAFF
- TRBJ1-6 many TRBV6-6 TGTGCCAGCAGTTCCGGGACGGTGAGCTCCTATAATTCACCCCTCCACTTT CASSSGTVSSYNSPLHF
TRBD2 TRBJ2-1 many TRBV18 TGTGCCAGCTCACCGCCTGGGGGGGGTGAGCAGTTCTTC CASSPPGGGEQFF
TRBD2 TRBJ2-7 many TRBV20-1 TGCAGTGCTAGAGGTGGCGGGGGCTCCTACGAGCAGTACTTC CSARGGGGSYEQYF
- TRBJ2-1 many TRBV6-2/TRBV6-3 TGTGCCAGCAGTTATATCAGCAATGAGCAGTTCTTC CASSYISNEQFF
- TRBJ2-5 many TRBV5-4 TGTGCCAGCAGCTGGGAGCCTTGGGAGACCCAGTACTTC CASSWEPWETQYF
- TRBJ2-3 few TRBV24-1 TGTGCCACCAGTGATTGTGGAGGGTCAGATACGCAGTATTTT CATSDCGGSDTQYF
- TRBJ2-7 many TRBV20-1 TGCAGTGGGATCCAGGGATTCTACGAGCAGTACTTC CSGIQGFYEQYF
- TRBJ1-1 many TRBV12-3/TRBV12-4 TGTGCCAGCAGCAAGAACACTGAAGCTTTCTTT CASSKNTEAFF
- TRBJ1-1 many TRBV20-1 TGCAGTGCTAATGGGGGCTCTATGTCTGAAGCTTTCTTT CSANGGSMSEAFF
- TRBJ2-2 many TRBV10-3 TGTGCCATCAGTGAGGCCGTGAGGGCCGGGGAGCTGTTTTTT CAISEAVRAGELFF
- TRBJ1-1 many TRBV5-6 TGTGCCAGCAGCCTCATGTCACTCGAAGCTTTCTTT CASSLMSLEAFF
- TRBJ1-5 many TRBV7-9 TGTGCCAGCAGCTTGGGCCCGCGATATAGCAATCAGCCCCAGCATTTT CASSLGPRYSNQPQHF
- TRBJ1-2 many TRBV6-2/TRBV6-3 TGTGCCAGCAAGATAGACGGAGGGAACTATGGCTACACCTTC CASKIDGGNYGYTF
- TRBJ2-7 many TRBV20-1 TGCAGTACCGATAGGGGTGCTGGCGAGCAGTACTTC CSTDRGAGEQYF
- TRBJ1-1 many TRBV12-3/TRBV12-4 TGTGCCAGCAGTTTAACGGGGGGGGGTAGGACTGAAGCTTTCTTT CASSLTGGGRTEAFF
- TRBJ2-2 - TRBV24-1 TGTGCCACCAGTGATGCACGACACAGAGCGGACACCGGGGAGCTGTTTTTT CATSDARHRADTGELFF
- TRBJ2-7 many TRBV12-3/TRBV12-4 TGTGCCAGCAGCCCCTATCTCTACGAGCAGTACTTC CASSPYLYEQYF
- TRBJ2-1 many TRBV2 TGTGCCAGCAAAAGGGACTCACCACCCAACAATGAGCAGTTCTTC CASKRDSPPNNEQFF
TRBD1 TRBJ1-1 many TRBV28 TGTGCCAGCAGGTTTGGACGAAGGGGGCTGAACACTGAAGCTTTCTTT CASRFGRRGLNTEAFF
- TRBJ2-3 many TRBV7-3 TGTGCCAGCAGCTCCATGGGGGGCCCCAATACGCAGTATTTT CASSSMGGPNTQYF
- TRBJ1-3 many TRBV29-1 TGCAGCGTTGGCGGGGGGTCGGAAGGAAACACCATATATTTT CSVGGGSEGNTIYF
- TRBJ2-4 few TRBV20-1 TGCAGTGCTAGAGAACGTCGGGACTCCCGACGCCTATACTTC CSARERRDSRRLYF
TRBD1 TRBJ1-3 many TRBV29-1 TGCAGCGTTGTTGGCGCCCAGGGGGACTCTGGAAACACCATATATTTT CSVVGAQGDSGNTIYF
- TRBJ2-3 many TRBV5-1 TGCGCCAGCAGCTTGGGATTAGCGGTAGATACGCAGTATTTT CASSLGLAVDTQYF
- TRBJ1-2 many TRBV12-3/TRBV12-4 TGTGCCAGCAGTTTAGAGAGGGAAAGCTACACCTTC CASSLERESYTF
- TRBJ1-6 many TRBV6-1 TGTGCCAGCAGCCTGGACTATACAGCACCCCTCCACTTT CASSLDYTAPLHF
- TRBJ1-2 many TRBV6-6 TGTGCCAGCAGTTACTCGGGCAGGGGTGTTGGCTACACCTTC CASSYSGRGVGYTF
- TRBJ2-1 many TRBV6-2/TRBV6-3 TGTGCCAGCAGTGCCGTTCAAGACTCCTACAATGAGCAGTTCTTC CASSAVQDSYNEQFF
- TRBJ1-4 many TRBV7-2 TGTGCCAGCAGCTCCCAGGGGAGAGATGAAAAACTGTTTTTT CASSSQGRDEKLFF
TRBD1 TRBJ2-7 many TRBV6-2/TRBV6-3 TGTGCCAGCTCTACCCGACAGGGGCGTTTCTACGAGCAGTACTTC CASSTRQGRFYEQYF
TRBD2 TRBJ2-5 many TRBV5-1 TGCGCCAGCAGCGCCCGACTAGCGGGGGGCCGGTACCAAGAGACCCAGTACTTC CASSARLAGGRYQETQYF
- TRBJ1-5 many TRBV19 TGTGCCAGTACCTCCTTTGGGGGAGGCAATCAGCCCCAGCATTTT CASTSFGGGNQPQHF
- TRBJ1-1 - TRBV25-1 TGTGCCAGCAGTGTGCAAGAAAACACTGAAGCTTTCTTT CASSVQENTEAFF
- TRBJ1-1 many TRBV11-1 TGTGCCAGCAGCCTGGGACTCCAGCTCAGTGAAGCTTTCTTT CASSLGLQLSEAFF
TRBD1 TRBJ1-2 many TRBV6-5 TGTGCCAGCACCCCGGGACAGGGGGTCGGCTATGGCTACACCTTC CASTPGQGVGYGYTF
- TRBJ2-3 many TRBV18 TGTGCCAGCTCACGACAGGGAGGGCCCACAGATACGCAGTATTTT CASSRQGGPTDTQYF
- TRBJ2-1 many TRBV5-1 TGCGCCAGCAGGGGAGGGGGACAGTTGATCAATGAGCAGTTCTTC CASRGGGQLINEQFF
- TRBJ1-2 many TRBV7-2 TGTGCCAGCAGCGCCTCGTCAGTTCGTTATGGCTACACCTTC CASSASSVRYGYTF
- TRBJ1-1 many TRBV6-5 TGTGCCAGCAGTTACTCGGGGAGGGAAAATGAAGCTTTCTTT CASSYSGRENEAFF
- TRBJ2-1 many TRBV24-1 TGTGCCACCAGTGACCGAGCCGGGACAAAGTACAATGAGCAGTTCTTC CATSDRAGTKYNEQFF
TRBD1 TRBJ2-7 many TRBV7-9 TGTGCCAGCAGCGCCAGAGAGACAGGGCCCCTTTCCTACGAGCAGTACTTC CASSARETGPLSYEQYF
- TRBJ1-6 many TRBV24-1 TGTGCCACCCTGTTCAACCGGGAGTTGGCTAATTCACCCCTCCACTTT CATLFNRELANSPLHF
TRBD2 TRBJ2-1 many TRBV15 TGTGCCACCAGCGGGACTAGCGGGGGGACTTACAATGAGCAGTTCTTC CATSGTSGGTYNEQFF